What follows is one T cell receptor (beta chain) and its context. Its target is not known. The time point was: week 5, during vaccination. Doses consisted of 300 ug of mutant IDH1 20-mer peptide each, paired with topical imiquimod. The sample belongs to a study of a mutant IDH1 vaccine in newly diagnosed glioma. V was pared by 4 bases and J by 4 bases, with 17 bases between. The germline V gene encodes CDR1 MNHEY and CDR2 SVGAGI. The CDR3 spans 16 residues. Clones were read by immunoSEQ multiplex PCR, and TCRdb kept only the in-frame ones, dropping some. The sample consists of about 58,000 clones, about 86% of them appearing once.

V is TRBV6-5 and J is TRBJ1-5; D remains ambiguous. Material: PBMCs, obtained from a glioma patient whose treatment included an IDH1 peptide vaccine. This TCR was recovered from a woman aged 45-59 years with glioma. DNA for the CDR3: TGTGCCAGCAGTTCCCACCTCGGAGCGGGGAATCAGCCCCAGCATTTT. Translating gives CASSSHLGAGNQPQHF.